This TCR beta chain was retrieved from a study of blood T cell repertoires in COVID-19. Study-wide background: Sites in the United States, Italy and Spain provided acute and convalescent COVID-19 samples.

Germline V gives CDR1 SGHRS, CDR2 YFSETQ. The CDR3 runs 15 residues. The ends lost 0 bases at V and 5 bases at J; junction bases unmatched: 4. Sequencing was performed with immunoSEQ multiplex PCR; in TCRdb, only in-frame clones are kept and a portion is missing. The data show hundreds of thousands of clones, more than 75% seen once. The genes are TRBV5-1 and TRBJ2-2; TRBD1 matches 7 bases. Material: peripheral blood. The clonotype comes from a woman in her sixties or seventies who had recovered from COVID-19. The CDR3 bases are TGCGCCAGCAGCTTGGAACAGGGGAAAACCGGGGAGCTGTTTTTT. It encodes CASSLEQGKTGELFF.